A selection of T cell receptor beta chains follows, all from one sample in a study of T cells in Graves' hyperthyroidism and ophthalmopathy. Each CDR3 protein is one row after TCRdb ran MiXCR on the multiplex PCR reads. The sample records about 380,000 distinct CDR3 sequences, less than 15% being singletons. Sequencing used blood. The origin of the receptors is a man aged 25 to 45 with Graves' hyperthyroidism that later progressed to Graves' ophthalmopathy. Each CDR3 is given with its conserved first and last residue. A D gene is named only where the DNA matches it firmly. Expanded clones are given a class, and other clones once, few, many or no size at all.

TGCGCCAGCAGCCAAGTTAGGGGGGGTAGCTCCTACAATGAGCAGTTCTTC	CASSQVRGGSSYNEQFF	TRBV4-1	few	TRBJ2-1	-
TGTGCCTGGGTCAGGGTAAATGAGCAGTTCTTC	CAWVRVNEQFF	TRBV30	-	TRBJ2-1	-
TGTGCCAGCAGTTTATTAACTAGCGGGGGTGGGGAGCAGTACTTC	CASSLLTSGGGEQYF	TRBV27	-	TRBJ2-7	TRBD2
TGCAGCGTTGACAGAGCGGGGGGGGCCATCAATGAGCAGTTCTTC	CSVDRAGGAINEQFF	TRBV29-1	many	TRBJ2-1	TRBD2
TGCGCCAGCAGCTTGTCGGGGGCTTCCCCTCTCATGAACACTGAAGCTTTCTTT	CASSLSGASPLMNTEAFF	TRBV5-1	many	TRBJ1-1	-
TGTGCCAGCAGTTTAGCCAGGAAAGAGACCCAGTACTTC	CASSLARKETQYF	TRBV12-3/TRBV12-4	few	TRBJ2-5	-
TGTGCCAGCAGCAGGGTCGAAAGCTCCTACAATGAGCAGTTCTTC	CASSRVESSYNEQFF	TRBV11-3	many	TRBJ2-1	-
TGTGCCAGCAGTGAATATTATCGGGACAGGGAAGCTTTCTTT	CASSEYYRDREAFF	TRBV25-1	few	TRBJ1-1	TRBD1
TGTGCCAGCAGTGTGGACAGGGGATTGACTGAAGCTTTCTTT	CASSVDRGLTEAFF	TRBV6-1	-	TRBJ1-1	TRBD1
TGTGCCAGCATGCCGGACTACTCCGATGAGCAGTTCTTC	CASMPDYSDEQFF	TRBV6-1	-	TRBJ2-1	-
TGTGCCAGTAGTATACGGAGGGGACGAAATACGCAGTATTTT	CASSIRRGRNTQYF	TRBV19	-	TRBJ2-3	-
TGTGCCAGCCGCTGGGCGGCGACCCAGGACTTC	CASRWAATQDF	TRBV11-1	-	TRBJ2-5	-
TGCAGCGTTGTTTGGGGCCGCACAGATACGCAGTATTTT	CSVVWGRTDTQYF	TRBV29-1	many	TRBJ2-3	-
TGCGCCAGCAGCTCCCCCACAGATACGCAGTATTTT	CASSSPTDTQYF	TRBV5-1	many	TRBJ2-3	-
TGCAGTGCTAGATCGCAGCCCGCAGATACGCAGTATTTT	CSARSQPADTQYF	TRBV20-1	few	TRBJ2-3	-
TGTGCCAGCAGGAGACACACAGATACGCAGTATTTT	CASRRHTDTQYF	TRBV11-2	many	TRBJ2-3	-
TGTGCCAGCAGCACCGGGGGGCTTGAGACCCAGTACTTC	CASSTGGLETQYF	TRBV7-9	few	TRBJ2-5	-
TGTGCCAGCAGCCAAGGGGGCACAGGGGAATTTTACTATGGCTACACCTTC	CASSQGGTGEFYYGYTF	TRBV3-1	few	TRBJ1-2	TRBD1
TGTGCCAGCAGCGCGCAAGTAACAGATACGCAGTATTTT	CASSAQVTDTQYF	TRBV7-2	many	TRBJ2-3	-
TGTGCCATCAGCAGTAGCGAGGAGCAGTTCTTC	CAISSSEEQFF	TRBV10-3	-	TRBJ2-1	-
TGTGCCATCACCCCTAGGGGACAGGGAACTTTCTTT	CAITPRGQGTFF	TRBV28	many	TRBJ1-1	TRBD1
TGTGCCAGCTGGGGGCCGGCCTACGAGCAGTACTTC	CASWGPAYEQYF	TRBV6-1	-	TRBJ2-7	-
TGTGCCAGCAGTTTTACCGCGTGGCTCACCGGGGAGCTGTTTTTT	CASSFTAWLTGELFF	TRBV28	many	TRBJ2-2	-
TGTGCCAGCAGAGAACACAGGGCAACTAATGAAAAACTGTTTTTT	CASREHRATNEKLFF	TRBV6-2/TRBV6-3	few	TRBJ1-4	-
TGTGCCAGCAGCCAAGGGTCTCAGGGAAAAAGCACAGATACGCAGTATTTT	CASSQGSQGKSTDTQYF	TRBV3-1	-	TRBJ2-3	-
TGTGCCAGCTCACCACCTGGGGAGACCGGGGAGCTGTTTTTT	CASSPPGETGELFF	TRBV18	few	TRBJ2-2	-
TGCGCCAGCAGCCCGGGACAGAGCTCCTACAATGAGCAGTTCTTC	CASSPGQSSYNEQFF	TRBV5-1	many	TRBJ2-1	TRBD1
TGCAGTGCTCGATACACAGATACGCAGTATTTT	CSARYTDTQYF	TRBV20-1	many	TRBJ2-3	-
TGTGCCAGCAGCTTAGCGCGGGGGCGATACGAGCAGTACTTC	CASSLARGRYEQYF	TRBV7-8	many	TRBJ2-7	-
TGTGCCAGCAGTTTAAGGCAGAGGAATGAAAAACTGTTTTTT	CASSLRQRNEKLFF	TRBV12-3/TRBV12-4	few	TRBJ1-4	-
TGTGCCTGGAGTGTACCCATTGCGGGAAGGAATAACTATGGCTACACCTTC	CAWSVPIAGRNNYGYTF	TRBV30	-	TRBJ1-2	-
TGTGCCAGCAGTTACCTCGGGGAGACAGATACGCAGTATTTT	CASSYLGETDTQYF	TRBV6-5	-	TRBJ2-3	-
TGTGCCAGCAGCCCACACGCGGACACTGAAGCTTTCTTT	CASSPHADTEAFF	TRBV7-3	many	TRBJ1-1	-
TGCAGTGCTAGAGATGACCGCACAGATACGCAGTATTTT	CSARDDRTDTQYF	TRBV20-1	many	TRBJ2-3	-
TGTGCCACAGGCCTGGGGAACTCCTACGAGCAGTACTTC	CATGLGNSYEQYF	TRBV28	many	TRBJ2-7	-
TGTGCCAGCAGTTACTCGAGGACGGTGAACTATGGCTACACCTTC	CASSYSRTVNYGYTF	TRBV6-6	many	TRBJ1-2	-
TGTGCCAGCAGCTTAGTAATCGGGACAGGGGAGATGAACACTGAAGCTTTCTTT	CASSLVIGTGEMNTEAFF	TRBV7-6	-	TRBJ1-1	TRBD1
TGCAGCGTTGAAGATGCAGGGGGTGATCGTGAAAAACTGTTTTTT	CSVEDAGGDREKLFF	TRBV29-1	few	TRBJ1-4	TRBD1
TGCGCCAGCAGCTTAGCTAGCGGGGGCCACTACAATGAGCAGTTCTTC	CASSLASGGHYNEQFF	TRBV5-1	-	TRBJ2-1	TRBD2
TGCGCCAGCACCTATGAAACAGGGGTTCAGTATTTT	CASTYETGVQYF	TRBV5-1	many	TRBJ2-3	TRBD1
TGCAGCGTTGAAAGTTGGGAGACAGCCAAAGGGCTAGGGAGTTATGGCTACACCTTC	CSVESWETAKGLGSYGYTF	TRBV29-1	few	TRBJ1-2	-
TGTGCCAGCAGTCCCCTTGACAGGGCTGGAAACACCATATATTTT	CASSPLDRAGNTIYF	TRBV11-2	many	TRBJ1-3	TRBD1
TGTGCCTGGGGGGACAGGGGCGGATCATATAGCAATCAGCCCCAGCATTTT	CAWGDRGGSYSNQPQHF	TRBV30	few	TRBJ1-5	TRBD1
TGTGCCAGTAGTATCCCCAGACCCAGGGAGCAGCCCCAGCATTTT	CASSIPRPREQPQHF	TRBV19	few	TRBJ1-5	-
TGTGCCAGCATCGAGGCAGATACGCAGTATTTT	CASIEADTQYF	TRBV2	many	TRBJ2-3	-
TGTGCCAGCAGCTTAGAGACAGGGCTGCACTATGGCTACACCTTC	CASSLETGLHYGYTF	TRBV2	many	TRBJ1-2	TRBD1
TGTGCCAGCAGTGAACGGGGGACCCCCACAGATACGCAGTATTTT	CASSERGTPTDTQYF	TRBV2	many	TRBJ2-3	-
TGTGCCAGCAGCTTCCCTGTCGGGGCCGGAAAACGGGCCACCAGGGAGCTGTTTTTT	CASSFPVGAGKRATRELFF	TRBV7-8	-	TRBJ2-2	-